This is a list of T cell receptor beta chains from one sample in a study of T cell changes during pregnancy in multiple sclerosis. Some clones are missing from TCRdb's copy, which holds only in-frame ones; the method was immunoSEQ multiplex PCR. Of 28,000 or so clones listed, about 88% are singletons. This material consisted of CD4+ T cells from peripheral blood mononuclear cells, taken in the second trimester of pregnancy. Source of these receptors: a female donor with multiple sclerosis, enrolled in a pregnancy study. CDR3s include the opening cysteine and the closing phenylalanine or tryptophan. The D gene is left open where the match is weak. Clone sizes are given selectively: once, few, many, or a class where the clone is expanded.

>TRBJ1-6|TRBV5-1|-|-
TGCGCCAGCAGCCCAGGGGTTACCTCCTATAATTCACCCCTCCACTTT
CASSPGVTSYNSPLHF
>TRBJ2-6|TRBV11-2|-|-
TGTGCCAGCAGCTCGGAGGGGCTCTGGGCCAACGTCCTGACTTTC
CASSSEGLWANVLTF
>TRBJ2-7|TRBV5-6|-|few
TGTGCCAGCAGCTTGAACCCACCAGGGTTCTCCTACGAGCAGTACTTC
CASSLNPPGFSYEQYF
>TRBJ1-3|TRBV5-1|-|-
TGCGCCAGCAGCTTAAACTTTCTGGGCGGAAACACCATATATTTT
CASSLNFLGGNTIYF
>TRBJ1-6|TRBV18|TRBD1|-
TGTGCCAGCTCACCAGTCACAGGGGTCGGCAATTCACCCCTCCACTTT
CASSPVTGVGNSPLHF
>TRBJ1-4|TRBV4-2|TRBD1|-
TGTGCCAGCAGCACATTCCAGGGGGTAACTAATGAAAAACTGTTTTTT
CASSTFQGVTNEKLFF
>TRBJ1-1|TRBV5-1|-|-
TGCGCCAGCAGCATACTCGGACAACGCGGCACTGAAGCTTTCTTT
CASSILGQRGTEAFF
>TRBJ1-3|TRBV6-1|-|-
TGTGCCAGCAGTCCAGGGGCAACGGGAAACACCATATATTTT
CASSPGATGNTIYF
>TRBJ1-5|TRBV6-1|-|-
TGTGCCAGCAGTGAAGATGGTCTAGGACCCCAGCATTTT
CASSEDGLGPQHF
>TRBJ1-5|TRBV15|-|-
TGTGCCACCAGCAGACAGGGAGGGAGCAATCAGCCCCAGCATTTT
CATSRQGGSNQPQHF
>TRBJ1-2|TRBV6-6|TRBD1|-
TGTGCCAGTACCGGACAGGGGGTCAATGGCTACACCTTC
CASTGQGVNGYTF